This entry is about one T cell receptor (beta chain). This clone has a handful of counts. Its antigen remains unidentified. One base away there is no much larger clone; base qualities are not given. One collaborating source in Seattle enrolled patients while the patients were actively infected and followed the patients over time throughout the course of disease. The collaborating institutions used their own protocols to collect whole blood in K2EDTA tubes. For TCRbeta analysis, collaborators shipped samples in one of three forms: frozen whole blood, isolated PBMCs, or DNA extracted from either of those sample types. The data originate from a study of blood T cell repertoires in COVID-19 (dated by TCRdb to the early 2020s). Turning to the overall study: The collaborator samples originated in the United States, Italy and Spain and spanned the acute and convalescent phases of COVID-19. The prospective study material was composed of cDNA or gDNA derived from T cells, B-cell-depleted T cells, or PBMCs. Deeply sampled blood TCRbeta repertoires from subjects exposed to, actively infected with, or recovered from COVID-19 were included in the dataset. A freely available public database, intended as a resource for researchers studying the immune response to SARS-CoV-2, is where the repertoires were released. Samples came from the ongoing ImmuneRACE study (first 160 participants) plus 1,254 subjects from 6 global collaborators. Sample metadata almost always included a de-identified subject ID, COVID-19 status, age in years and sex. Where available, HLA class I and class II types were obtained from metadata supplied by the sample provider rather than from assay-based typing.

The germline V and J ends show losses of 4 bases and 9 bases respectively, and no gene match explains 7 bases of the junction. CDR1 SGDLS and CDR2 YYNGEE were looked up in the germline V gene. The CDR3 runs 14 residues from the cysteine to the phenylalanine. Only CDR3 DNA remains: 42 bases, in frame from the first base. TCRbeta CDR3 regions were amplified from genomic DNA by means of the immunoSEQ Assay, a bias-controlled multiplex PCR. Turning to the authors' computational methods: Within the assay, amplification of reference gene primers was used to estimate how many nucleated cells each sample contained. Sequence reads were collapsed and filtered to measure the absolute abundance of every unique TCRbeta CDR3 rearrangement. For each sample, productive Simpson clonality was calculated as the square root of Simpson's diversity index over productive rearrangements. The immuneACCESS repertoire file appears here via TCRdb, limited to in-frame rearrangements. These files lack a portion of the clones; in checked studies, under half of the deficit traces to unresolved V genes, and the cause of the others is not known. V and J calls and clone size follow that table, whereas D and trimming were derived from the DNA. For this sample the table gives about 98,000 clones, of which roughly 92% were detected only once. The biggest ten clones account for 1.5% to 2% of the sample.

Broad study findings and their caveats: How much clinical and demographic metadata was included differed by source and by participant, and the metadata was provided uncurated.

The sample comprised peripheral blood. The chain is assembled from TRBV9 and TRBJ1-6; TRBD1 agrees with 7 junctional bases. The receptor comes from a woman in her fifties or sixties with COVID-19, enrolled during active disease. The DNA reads TGTGCCAGCAGCCCGCGGGACAGTTCTTCACCCCTCCACTTT. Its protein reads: CASSPRDSSSPLHF.